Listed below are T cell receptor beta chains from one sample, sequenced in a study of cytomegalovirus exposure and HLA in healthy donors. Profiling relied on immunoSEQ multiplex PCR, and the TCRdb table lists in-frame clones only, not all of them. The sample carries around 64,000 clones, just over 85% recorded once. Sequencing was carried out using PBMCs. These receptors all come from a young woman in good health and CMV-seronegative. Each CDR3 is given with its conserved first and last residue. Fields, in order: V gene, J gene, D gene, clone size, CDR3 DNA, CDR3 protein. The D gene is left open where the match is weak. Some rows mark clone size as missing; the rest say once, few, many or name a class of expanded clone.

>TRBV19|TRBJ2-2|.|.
TGTGCCAGTAGTACACAGGCCGGGGAGCTGTTTTTT
CASSTQAGELFF
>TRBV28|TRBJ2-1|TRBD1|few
TGTGCCAGCAGTCAGACAGGGGGCTACTACAATGAGCAGTTCTTC
CASSQTGGYYNEQFF
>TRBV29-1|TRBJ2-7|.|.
TGCAGCGCGGAGGGGTATTACGAGCAGTACTTC
CSAEGYYEQYF
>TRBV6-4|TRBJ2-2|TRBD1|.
TGTGCCAGCAGTGACACCCTAAGACAGGGCATCGGGGAGCTGTTTTTT
CASSDTLRQGIGELFF
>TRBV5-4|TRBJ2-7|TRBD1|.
TGTGCCAGCAGCTTGGATCCGGGACAGGGGGCGGGAGAGCAGTACTTC
CASSLDPGQGAGEQYF
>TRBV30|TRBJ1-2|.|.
TGTGCCTGGAGTGTGTGGACAGCTCCTGCCCTAGGCTACACCTTC
CAWSVWTAPALGYTF
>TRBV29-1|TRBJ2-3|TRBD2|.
TGCAGCGTTGCCGTAGCGGGGAGCACAGATACGCAGTATTTT
CSVAVAGSTDTQYF
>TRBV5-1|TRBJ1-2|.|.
TGCGCCAGCAGCACCATACAGGGTGGAGAATCCTATGGCTACACCTTC
CASSTIQGGESYGYTF
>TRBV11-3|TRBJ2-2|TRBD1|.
TGTGCCAGCAGCCGGGACAGGGCGGGCGGGGAGCTGTTTTTT
CASSRDRAGGELFF
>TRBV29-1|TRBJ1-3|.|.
TGCAGCGTTGTTTTCCCTACCGGAGAGTCCAGCTCTGGAAACACCATATATTTT
CSVVFPTGESSSGNTIYF
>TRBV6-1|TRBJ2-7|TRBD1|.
TGTGCCAGCGTCCGGGACAGGGGCCACGAGCAGTACTTC
CASVRDRGHEQYF
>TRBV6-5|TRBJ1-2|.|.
TGTGCCAGCAGTTACTCTCGGTCCAACTATGGCTACACCTTC
CASSYSRSNYGYTF
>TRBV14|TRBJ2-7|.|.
TGTGCCAGCAGCCAAGAGTGGGGGGTCTACGAGCAGTACTTC
CASSQEWGVYEQYF
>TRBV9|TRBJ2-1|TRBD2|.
TGTGCCAGCAGCGGTGGACTAGATGAGCAGTTCTTC
CASSGGLDEQFF
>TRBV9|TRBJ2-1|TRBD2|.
TGTGCCAGCAGCGTAAGGTCTAGCGGGAGTACTCTGGATGAGCAGTTCTTC
CASSVRSSGSTLDEQFF